The T cell receptor beta chain under discussion was sequenced for a study of T cell changes during pregnancy in multiple sclerosis (dated by TCRdb to between 2019 and 2020). With respect to the entire study: The study looked at changes in the T cell repertoire across pregnancy in women with multiple sclerosis.

The CDR3 spans 13 residues, from the cysteine through the phenylalanine. Of all the DNA, just the CDR3 is kept, 39 bases in frame from base 1. V was cut back by 1 base and J by 3 bases, leaving a gap of 6 bases between them. CDR1 MNHNS and CDR2 SASEGT are derived from the germline V gene. The library came from the immunoSEQ multiplex PCR assay. Here the immuneACCESS table is served through TCRdb, limited to in-frame sequences with V and J called. Missing clones are a known gap in these copies; in checked studies unresolved V genes cover under half, and the rest lacks a known reason. This sample gives over 50,000 clones in total; approximately 90% of them show up just once. Clones ranked in the top ten supply approximately 1% of the sample. Turning to this clone: Its target antigen remains unknown. Base qualities are not at hand, and no much larger clone is one base apart.

Here the sequenced sample was peripheral blood, taken in the first trimester of pregnancy. Rearrangement joined TRBV6-1 to TRBJ1-2, with no confidently assigned D gene. This TCR came from a female donor in good health, enrolled as a control in a pregnancy study. The CDR3 protein sequence reads: CASSEGQDYGYTF. The bases are TGTGCCAGCAGTGAAGGGCAGGACTATGGCTACACCTTC.